This T cell receptor (beta chain) was sequenced for a study of OX40 agonist ivuxolimab in advanced cancers. Study results and caveats: With doses of 0.1 to 3.0 mg/kg, CD4+ and CD8+ blood T cells had undergone clonal expansion by week 6. Antigen specificity remained undetermined for the expanded peripheral T cells.

Clones were read by immunoSEQ multiplex PCR, and TCRdb kept only the in-frame ones, dropping some. The data contain roughly 70,000 clones, around 90% of them singletons. With respect to this clone: What it recognizes is unknown.

The starting material was CD4+ or CD8+ T cells sorted from blood, obtained in a trial of the OX40 agonist ivuxolimab. This clonotype was obtained from an adult with an advanced solid tumor such as melanoma, head and neck, liver or kidney cancer.

CDR3 sequence (DNA): TGTGCCAGCAGTCCTCGGACTGCTGAAGCTTTCTTT. This sequence encodes CASSPRTAEAFF. The chain employs TRBV28 and TRBJ1-1; no clear D. The length of the CDR3 is 12 residues. V lost 5 bases, J lost 6 bases, and 10 bases lay in between. Germline CDR1 reads MDHEN; CDR2 reads SYDVKM.